The source of this T cell receptor (beta chain) is a study of blood T cell dynamics during melanoma immunotherapy. In the study overall: Patients with metastatic melanoma got pembrolizumab or nivolumab-ipilimumab as first-line care.

Trimming took 7 bases from V and 5 from J; bases not matched to a gene: 5. CDR1 is SQVTM and CDR2 is ANQGSEA in the germline V gene. The CDR3 has 13 amino acids. The time point was: pre-treatment baseline. The assay was immunoSEQ multiplex PCR, and TCRdb's table has in-frame clones only and misses some. The sample has thousands of clones, about four fifths seen once. The sequences come from blood, collected from a patient treated with checkpoint blockade. V gene TRBV29-1 combines with J gene TRBJ2-7; TRBD2 agrees at 13 bases. The source of this sequence is a human donor with melanoma. Here the CDR3 reads CSGGTSGMHEQYF. CDR3 sequence (DNA): TGCAGCGGTGGGACTAGCGGGATGCACGAGCAGTACTTC.